This TCR beta chain was found in a study of vaccination and CD4 T cells after COVID-19. Treatment reported: approximately nine-day PBMC culture with coronavirus spike peptide pools or control peptides (ViraFEST assay). ViraFEST expanded antigen-specific T cells with peptide pools, then sequenced TCRs. Sequencing of cultured CD4+ T cell DNA used the Oncomine TCR Beta short-read assay. TCRdb ran MiXCR on the PCR reads and lists one entry per CDR3 protein. The sample includes about 13,000 distinct CDR3 sequences, approximately 75% of them seen just once. About this clonotype: Antigen unknown.

Material: CD4+ T cells from blood, cultured in vitro. The TCR sequence derives from a human donor who had recovered from COVID-19.

CDR3 sequence reads: CATSDVVGVNYGYTF. CDR3 DNA sequence: TGTGCCACCAGTGATGTCGTGGGCGTTAACTATGGCTACACCTTC. The chain uses TRBV24-1 and TRBJ1-2; unclear D gene. The CDR3 has 15 amino acids. Between the trimmed V and J ends, which lost 3 bases and 1 base, there was a span of 11 bases. CDR1 is KGHDR, CDR2 SFDVKD, per germline.